Listed below are T cell receptor beta chains from one sample, sequenced in a study of tumor-infiltrating lymphocytes in primary liver carcinoma. TCRdb re-called the multiplex PCR reads through MiXCR, storing one row per CDR3 protein. This table holds fewer than 110,000 distinct CDR3 sequences, around two thirds found once. Material: liver tumor tissue from sampling region 2. Receptors originate from a woman aged 55-69 years with primary liver carcinoma and hepatitis B virus infection. Each CDR3 is given with its conserved first and last residue. A D gene is named only where the DNA matches it firmly. The listing skips clone size in some rows; elsewhere it reads once, few, many or a size class.

>TRBV11-2|NA|TRBJ2-1|NA
CASNILLASSYNEHFF
TGTGCCAGCAACATCCTTCTAGCCAGCTCCTACAATGAGCATTTCTTC
>TRBV6-5|NA|TRBJ2-2|NA
CARSYSTSPGELFF
TGTGCCAGGAGTTACTCCACGTCTCCCGGGGAGCTGTTTTTT
>TRBV19|TRBD2|TRBJ2-2|once
CASSIDLGLGTGELFF
TGTGCCAGTAGTATAGATCTGGGACTAGGCACCGGGGAGCTGTTTTTT
>TRBV4-1|TRBD1|TRBJ1-4|many
CASSQDRYRGNEKLFF
TGCGCCAGCAGCCAAGATCGTTACAGGGGTAATGAAAAACTGTTTTTT
>TRBV12-3/TRBV12-4|NA|TRBJ2-2|NA
CASSLGRPTGELFF
TGTGCCAGCAGTTTAGGGCGGCCGACCGGGGAGCTGTTCTTT
>TRBV11-2|NA|TRBJ2-3|NA
CASSSRLRDTDTQYF
TGTGCCAGCAGCTCCAGGCTGAGGGATACAGATACGCAGTATTTT
>TRBV29-1|NA|TRBJ2-3|NA
CSVETWADTQYF
TGCAGCGTTGAAACCTGGGCAGATACGCAGTATTTT
>TRBV29-1|NA|TRBJ2-5|NA
CSVEERYHQETQYF
TGCAGCGTTGAAGAGCGGTACCACCAAGAGACCCAGTACTTC
>TRBV11-2|NA|TRBJ2-2|medium-sized
CASSPVGRGLVTGELFF
TGTGCCAGCAGCCCAGTAGGCAGGGGACTTGTCACCGGGGAGCTGTTTTTT
>TRBV19|NA|TRBJ2-1|NA
CASTPSGSWDEQFF
TGTGCCAGTACTCCCTCTGGGAGTTGGGATGAACAGTTCTTC
>TRBV2|TRBD1|TRBJ2-6|NA
CASSRTGGSGANVLTF
TGTGCCAGCAGCAGGACAGGGGGCTCTGGGGCTAACGTCCTGACTTTC
>TRBV6-1|TRBD2|TRBJ2-1|medium-sized
CATIGLAVTQQFF
TGTGCCACAATTGGGCTAGCGGTGACCCAGCAGTTCTTC
>TRBV7-9|NA|TRBJ2-7|NA
CASSPLAEQHF
TGTGCCAGCAGCCCCCTTGCCGAGCAGCACTTC
>TRBV20-1|TRBD1|TRBJ1-1|few
CSARGGQGLGLGTEAFF
TGCAGTGCTAGAGGGGGACAGGGGCTTGGCCTTGGCACTGAAGCTTTCTTT